This T cell receptor (beta chain) was sequenced for a study of T cell changes during pregnancy in multiple sclerosis (dated by TCRdb to between 2017 and 2020). Turning to the overall study: The study examined how the T cell repertoire changed over the course of pregnancy in women with multiple sclerosis.

Library preparation employed the immunoSEQ multiplex PCR assay. The clones in this table, taken by TCRdb from immuneACCESS, are in-frame only. Not every clone is retained; where verified, under half of the shortfall comes from an unresolved V gene, and the cause of the rest is unknown. The sample contains 45,000 to 55,000 clones, 92% of them found a single time. 0.15% to 0.2% of the sample rests with the top ten. As concerns this clone: It has no known antigen specificity. Germline and junction disagree at one end, which may indicate a read error.

The germline V gene specifies SGHNT as CDR1 and YENEEA as CDR2. The CDR3 runs 14 residues from the cysteine to the phenylalanine. Kept here is only the CDR3 DNA, which spans 42 bases and is read in frame from base 1. In this chain, TRBV11-3 is recombined with TRBJ2-1; a stretch of 8 junction bases matches TRBD2. The sample in question was CD4+ T cells from peripheral blood mononuclear cells, obtained after pregnancy. The receptor comes from a female donor in good health, enrolled as a control in a pregnancy study. The nucleotide sequence reads as follows: TGTGCCAGCAGCGCTAGCGGGCAGTACACTGAGCAGTTCTTC. This sequence encodes CASSASGQYTEQFF.